This entry describes one T cell receptor beta chain. J gave up 6 bases and V 6 bases, and 5 bases lay outside the gene matches. The germline gives CDR1 LGHDT, CDR2 YNNKEL (reference sequence). This CDR3 region has 14 residues. These data originate in a study of blood T cell repertoires in COVID-19. Method: immunoSEQ multiplex PCR; TCRdb's copy keeps in-frame clones and lacks some. The table records under 200,000 clones, roughly 75% of them present only once. The clonotype comes from a man in his sixties or seventies with active or convalescent COVID-19. The source material was peripheral blood. The J gene is TRBJ2-4, the V gene TRBV3-1 (or the pseudogene TRBV3-2), with 10 bases identical to TRBD1. The CDR3 DNA sequence: TGTGCCAGCAGTGATCGGACAGGGGGAAACATTCAGTACTTC. It specifies CASSDRTGGNIQYF.